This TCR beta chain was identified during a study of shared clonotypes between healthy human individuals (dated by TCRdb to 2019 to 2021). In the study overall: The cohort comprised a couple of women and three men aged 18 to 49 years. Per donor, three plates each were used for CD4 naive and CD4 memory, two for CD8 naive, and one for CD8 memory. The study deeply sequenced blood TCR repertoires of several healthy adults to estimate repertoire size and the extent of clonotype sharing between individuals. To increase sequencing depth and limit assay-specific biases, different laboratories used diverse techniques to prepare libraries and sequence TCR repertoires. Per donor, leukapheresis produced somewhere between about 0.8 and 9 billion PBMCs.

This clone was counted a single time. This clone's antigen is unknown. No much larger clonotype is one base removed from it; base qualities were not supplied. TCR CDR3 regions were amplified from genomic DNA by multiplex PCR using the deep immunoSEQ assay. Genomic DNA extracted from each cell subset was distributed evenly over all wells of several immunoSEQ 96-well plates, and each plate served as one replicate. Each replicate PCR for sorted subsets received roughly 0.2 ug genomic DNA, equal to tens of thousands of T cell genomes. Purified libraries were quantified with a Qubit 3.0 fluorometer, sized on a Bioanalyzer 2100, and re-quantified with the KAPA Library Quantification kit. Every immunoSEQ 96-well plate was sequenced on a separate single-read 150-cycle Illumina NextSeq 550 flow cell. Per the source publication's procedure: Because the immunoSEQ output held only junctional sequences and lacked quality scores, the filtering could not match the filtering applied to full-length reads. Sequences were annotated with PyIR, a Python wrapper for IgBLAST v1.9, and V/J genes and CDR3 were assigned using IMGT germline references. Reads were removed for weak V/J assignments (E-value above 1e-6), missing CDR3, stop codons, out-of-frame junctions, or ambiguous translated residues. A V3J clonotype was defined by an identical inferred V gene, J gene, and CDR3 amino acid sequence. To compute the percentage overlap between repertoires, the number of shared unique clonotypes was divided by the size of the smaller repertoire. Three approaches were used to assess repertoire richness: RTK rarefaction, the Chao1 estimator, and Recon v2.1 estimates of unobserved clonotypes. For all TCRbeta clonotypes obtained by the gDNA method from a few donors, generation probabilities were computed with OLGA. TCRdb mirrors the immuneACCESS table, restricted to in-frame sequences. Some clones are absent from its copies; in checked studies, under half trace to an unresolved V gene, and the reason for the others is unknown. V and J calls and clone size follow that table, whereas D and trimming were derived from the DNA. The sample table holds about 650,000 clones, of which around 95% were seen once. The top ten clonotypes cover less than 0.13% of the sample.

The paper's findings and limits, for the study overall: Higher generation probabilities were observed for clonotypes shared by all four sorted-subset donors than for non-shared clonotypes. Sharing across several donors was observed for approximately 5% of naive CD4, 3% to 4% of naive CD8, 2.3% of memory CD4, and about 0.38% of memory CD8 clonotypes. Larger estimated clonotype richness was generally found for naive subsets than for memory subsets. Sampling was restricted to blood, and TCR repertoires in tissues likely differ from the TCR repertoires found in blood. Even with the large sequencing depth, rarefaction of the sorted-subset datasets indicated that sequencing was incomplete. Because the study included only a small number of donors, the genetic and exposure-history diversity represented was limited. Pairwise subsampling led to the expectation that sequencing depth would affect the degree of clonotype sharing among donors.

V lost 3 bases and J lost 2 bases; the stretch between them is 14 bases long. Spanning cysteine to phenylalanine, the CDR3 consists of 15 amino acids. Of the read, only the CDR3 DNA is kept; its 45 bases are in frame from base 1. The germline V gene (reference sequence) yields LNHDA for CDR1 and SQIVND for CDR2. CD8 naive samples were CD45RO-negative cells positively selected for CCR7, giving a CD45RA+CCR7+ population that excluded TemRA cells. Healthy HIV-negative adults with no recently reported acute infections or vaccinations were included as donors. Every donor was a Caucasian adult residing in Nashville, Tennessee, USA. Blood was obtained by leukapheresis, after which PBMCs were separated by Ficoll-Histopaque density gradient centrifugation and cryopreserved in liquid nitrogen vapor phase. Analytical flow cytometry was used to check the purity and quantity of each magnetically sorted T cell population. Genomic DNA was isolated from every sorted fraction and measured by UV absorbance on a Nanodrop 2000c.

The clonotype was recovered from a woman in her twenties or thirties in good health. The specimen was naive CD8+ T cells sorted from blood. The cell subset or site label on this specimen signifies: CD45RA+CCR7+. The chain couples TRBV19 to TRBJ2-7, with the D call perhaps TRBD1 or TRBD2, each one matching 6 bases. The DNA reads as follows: TGTGCCAGTAGTATGGAGGGGACATCCACCTACGAGCAGTACTTC. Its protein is CASSMEGTSTYEQYF.